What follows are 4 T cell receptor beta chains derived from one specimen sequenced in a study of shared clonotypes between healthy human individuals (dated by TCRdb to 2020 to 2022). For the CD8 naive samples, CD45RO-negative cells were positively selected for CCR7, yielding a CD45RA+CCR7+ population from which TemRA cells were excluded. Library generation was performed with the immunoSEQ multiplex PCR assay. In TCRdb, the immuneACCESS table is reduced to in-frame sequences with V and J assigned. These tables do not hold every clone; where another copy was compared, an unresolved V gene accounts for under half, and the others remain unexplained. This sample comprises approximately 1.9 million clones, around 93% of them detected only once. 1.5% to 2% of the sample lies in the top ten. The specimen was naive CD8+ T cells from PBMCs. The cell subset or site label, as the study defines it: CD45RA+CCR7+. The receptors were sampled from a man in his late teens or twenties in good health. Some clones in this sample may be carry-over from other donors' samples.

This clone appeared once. CDR3 region: CAISSSGPLYGYTF. CDR3 sequence (DNA): TGTGCCATCAGTAGTTCGGGGCCGCTTTATGGCTACACCTTC. The V call is TRBV10-3, the J call TRBJ1-2; possible D gene TRBD1, 5 bases. The ends were cut back, 5 bases at V and 5 bases at J, with 15 bases in the middle. The CDR3 extends over 14 amino acids. The germline CDR1 and CDR2 sequences are ENHRY and SYGVKD.

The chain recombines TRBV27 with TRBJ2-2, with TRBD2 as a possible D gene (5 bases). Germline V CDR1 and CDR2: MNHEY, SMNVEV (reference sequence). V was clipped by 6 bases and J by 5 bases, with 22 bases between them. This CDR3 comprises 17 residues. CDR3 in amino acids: CASSPTRILGDTGELFF. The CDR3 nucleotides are TGTGCCAGCAGCCCCACCCGGATCCTCGGGGATACCGGGGAGCTGTTTTTT.

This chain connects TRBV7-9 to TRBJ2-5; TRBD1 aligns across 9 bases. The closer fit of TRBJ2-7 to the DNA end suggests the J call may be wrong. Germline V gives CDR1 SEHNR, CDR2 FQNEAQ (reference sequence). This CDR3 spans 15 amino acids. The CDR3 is CASSLARSDRGEQYF. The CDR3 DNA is TGTGCCAGCAGCTTAGCCCGTTCGGACAGGGGCGAGCAGTACTTC.

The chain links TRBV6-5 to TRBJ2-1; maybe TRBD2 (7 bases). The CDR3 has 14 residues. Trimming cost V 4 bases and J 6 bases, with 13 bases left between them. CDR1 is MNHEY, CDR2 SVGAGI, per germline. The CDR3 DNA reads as TGTGCCAGCAGTTCTGCGGGGGCGGGCAATGAGCAGTTCTTC. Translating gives CASSSAGAGNEQFF.